Listed here are 20 T cell receptor beta chains from one sample, sequenced in a study of cytomegalovirus exposure and HLA in healthy donors. The PCR was carried out with 60 Vbeta primers and 13 Jbeta primers. Sequencing used immunoSEQ multiplex PCR; TCRdb keeps in-frame clones, though not all of them. The table includes approximately 77,000 clones, around two thirds detected once. The sequencing input was PBMCs. Receptor source: a man aged 55 to 70 in good health and CMV-seropositive.

The genes are TRBV7-6 and TRBJ2-2, with D possibly being TRBD1 (6 bases). V gave up 3 bases and J gave up 3 bases, with 17 bases separating them. The CDR3 consists of 17 residues. From germline, CDR1 is SGHVS and CDR2 FNYEAQ. This chain's CDR3 is CASSFERGGAHTGELFF. In DNA, the CDR3 is TGTGCCAGCAGCTTCGAGCGTGGGGGCGCACACACCGGGGAGCTGTTTTTT.

This clone appeared a single time. This chain joins TRBV9 and TRBJ1-5; TRBD1 matches at 7 bases. The V gene end was trimmed by 1 base and the J gene end by 6 bases; junction bases not matched to a gene: 7. CDR1 and CDR2 (germline): SGDLS, YYNGEE. The CDR3 covers 15 residues. The CDR3: CASSVSGGPSQPQHF. In DNA, the CDR3 is TGTGCCAGCAGCGTATCAGGGGGTCCCAGTCAGCCCCAGCATTTT.

The CDR3 loop reads CASSKGATGSREAFF. CDR3 sequence (DNA): TGTGCCAGTAGTAAAGGGGCGACAGGGAGCCGTGAAGCTTTCTTT. J is TRBJ1-1 and V is TRBV19, with TRBD1 matching 7 bases. CDR1 and CDR2 from the germline V gene are LNHDA and SQIVND (reference sequence). V lost 4 bases, J lost 7 bases, and 12 bases stayed unmatched. The CDR3 covers 15 residues.

The gene calls are TRBV9 and TRBJ1-1; D gene ambiguous. V was cut by 0 bases and J by 1 base, with 7 bases left in between. CDR1 and CDR2 from the germline V gene are SGDLS and YYNGEE. This CDR3 region has 14 residues. CDR3 coding DNA: TGTGCCAGCAGCGTAGGGGCCTCGAACACTGAAGCTTTCTTT. Translated: CASSVGASNTEAFF.

V and J are TRBV7-3 and TRBJ1-3; D gene unclear. This CDR3 contains 15 residues. Trimming took 5 bases from V and 0 from J, leaving 11 bases between them. Germline CDR1 and CDR2: SGHTA and FQGTGA. The CDR3 DNA is TGTGCCAGCAGCCTGGGAGACTCCTCTGGAAACACCATATATTTT. It yields the protein CASSLGDSSGNTIYF.

The chain is built from TRBV14 and TRBJ1-2; the match to TRBD1 covers 8 bases. The V gene's germline CDR1 is SGHDN and CDR2 FVKESK. The ends lost 4 bases at V and 6 bases at J; junction bases unmatched: 19. This CDR3 has 18 amino acids. This CDR3 is CASSLVAYRQGNMDGYTF. The CDR3 DNA sequence: TGTGCCAGCAGCCTGGTGGCTTACCGACAGGGGAATATGGATGGCTACACCTTC.

This chain uses TRBV9 with TRBJ2-7; a weak D match, TRBD2 (6 bases). The germline gives CDR1 SGDLS, CDR2 YYNGEE. Deletions cut 3 bases from V and 1 base from J, with 14 bases between. This CDR3 comprises 15 residues. CDR3 amino acids: CASSATGTVSYEQYF. In nucleotides, the CDR3 is TGTGCCAGCAGCGCAACCGGGACTGTATCCTACGAGCAGTACTTC. Using reference TRBV9 and TRBJ2-7 for the parts outside the CDR3, the full variable domain is DSGVTQTPKHLITATGQRVTLRCSPRSGDLSVYWYQQSLDQGLQFLIQYYNGEERAKGNILERFSAQQFPDLHSELNLSSLELGDSALYFCASSATGTVSYEQYFGPGTRLTVT.

This chain links TRBV11-2 with TRBJ2-7; D possibly corresponds to TRBD2 (5 bases). Per the germline V gene, CDR1 is SGHAT and CDR2 is FQNNGV. Between the trimmed V and J ends, which lost 0 bases and 4 bases, there was a span of 16 bases. CDR3 size: 16 residues. The CDR3 DNA follows: TGTGCCAGCAGCTTAGAAGTGGGAGATTCAGTGTACGAGCAGTACTTC. Protein product: CASSLEVGDSVYEQYF.

V is TRBV6-1 and J is TRBJ1-2; 8 bases map to TRBD1. Per germline, CDR1 MNHNS and CDR2 SASEGT. V was clipped by 4 bases and J by 4 bases; unmatched bases: 11. The CDR3 consists of 16 residues. CDR3 coding DNA: TGTGCCAGCAGTGGCCCCGGGACAGGCGGCGGCTATGGCTACACCTTC. It encodes CASSGPGTGGGYGYTF.

This clone appeared a few times. This chain joins TRBV6-5 and TRBJ2-1; 9 positions match TRBD2. Germline CDR1 and CDR2: MNHEY and SVGAGI. The CDR3 runs 15 residues. V dropped 2 bases and J dropped 9; count of bases not matched to a gene: 8. CDR3 loop: CASSYGGGASGEQFF. The CDR3 DNA follows: TGTGCCAGCAGTTACGGCGGGGGGGCCTCAGGTGAGCAGTTCTTC.

The rearrangement links TRBV19 to TRBJ2-3, with D perhaps TRBD2 (5 bases). V lost 3 bases and J lost 0, with 16 bases in between. Germline V gene sequence: CDR1 LNHDA, CDR2 SQIVND (reference sequence). The CDR3 contains 17 residues. CDR3 region: CASSIGVARASTDTQYF. Written as DNA, the CDR3 is TGTGCCAGTAGTATTGGGGTGGCGCGGGCCAGCACAGATACGCAGTATTTT.

The chain links TRBV19 to TRBJ1-1, with D hard to call. This CDR3 contains 12 residues. Trimming removed 7 bases from V and 7 bases from J, with 13 bases in between. The germline gives CDR1 LNHDA, CDR2 SQIVND (reference sequence). CDR3 in amino acids: CASTTGAREAFF. The CDR3 DNA is TGTGCCAGTACCACGGGAGCGCGTGAAGCTTTCTTT.

This chain uses TRBV4-3 with TRBJ2-6, with TRBD1 identical over 7 bases. The CDR3 runs 18 residues. CDR1 is LGHNA and CDR2 is YSLEER in the germline V gene. The trim removed 1 base at V and 1 base at J, leaving 7 bases unmatched. The CDR3 reads CASSQGYRGPSGANVLTF. The CDR3 DNA sequence: TGCGCCAGCAGCCAAGGTTACAGGGGTCCTTCTGGGGCCAACGTCCTGACTTTC.

V gene TRBV6-1 combines with J gene TRBJ1-2; TRBD1 matches 7 bases. Unmatched junction bases numbered 10, after V lost 5 bases and J lost 4 bases. Germline V CDR1 and CDR2: MNHNS, SASEGT. This CDR3 has 15 residues. CDR3 nucleotides: TGTGCCAGCAGTCCTAGACAGGGTTCTTTCTATGGCTACACCTTC. It encodes CASSPRQGSFYGYTF.

This clone was counted only a few times. The chain couples TRBV15 to TRBJ1-5, with unresolved D. The CDR3 has 14 residues. Trimming stripped 2 bases from V and 0 bases from J, with 5 bases between. Germline assignment: CDR1 LNHNV and CDR2 YYDKDF (reference sequence). The CDR3 region has the DNA TGTGCCACCAGCAGAAGCAATAGCAATCAGCCCCAGCATTTT. Translating gives CATSRSNSNQPQHF.

The chain links TRBV6-6 to TRBJ1-2; D gene uncertain. The CDR3 has 11 amino acids. Trimming cost V 3 bases and J 6 bases, with 5 bases left between them. CDR1 and CDR2 (germline): MNHNY, SVGAGI (reference sequence). The CDR3 loop reads CASSYQDGYTF. The DNA for the CDR3 is TGTGCCAGCAGTTATCAGGATGGCTACACCTTC.

The table lists this clone with a count of one. The gene calls are TRBV19 and TRBJ1-1, with D perhaps matching TRBD1 (5 bases). V was cut by 1 base and J by 4 bases, with 13 bases left in between. The germline CDR1 and CDR2 sequences are LNHDA and SQIVND (reference sequence). The CDR3 spans 15 residues. DNA of the CDR3: TGTGCCAGTAGTATAGGAGGAGGAGGGACCACTGAAGCTTTCTTT. It specifies CASSIGGGGTTEAFF.

V and J are TRBV9 and TRBJ1-3; TRBD1 matches 9 bases. Per germline, CDR1 SGDLS and CDR2 YYNGEE. The CDR3 spans 20 residues. Trimming removed 3 bases from V and 0 bases from J; junction bases left unmatched: 16. The DNA of the CDR3 is TGTGCCAGCAGCGGCTCGTCAATGGACAGGGGTTCATTCTCTGGAAACACCATATATTTT. Translated: CASSGSSMDRGSFSGNTIYF.

The gene calls are TRBV7-2 and TRBJ2-1, with D tentatively TRBD1 (5 bases). CDR1 and CDR2 (germline): SGHTA, FQGNSA. The CDR3 sequence is 16 residues long. V was trimmed by 0 bases and J by 8 bases, leaving 17 bases between them. The DNA for the CDR3 is TGTGCCAGCAGCTTAGCGCAACAGGTTATGGCTTATGAGCAGTTCTTC. Amino acid sequence: CASSLAQQVMAYEQFF.

Only a few counts were recorded for this clone. V is TRBV7-8 and J is TRBJ1-1; 7 bases match TRBD1. Germline values: CDR1 SGHVS, CDR2 FQNEAQ. This CDR3 spans 15 amino acids. The junction had 16 bases not matched to a gene; V was cut back by 5 bases and J by 10 bases. The CDR3 region has the DNA TGTGCCAGCAGCAGAGCCGGGACAGATGGGACGGGAGCTTTCTTT. Protein sequence: CASSRAGTDGTGAFF.